A single sample is the source of the 11 T cell receptor beta chains below, sequenced in a study of response to subunit inactivated influenza vaccine. TCRdb reprocessed the RT-PCR reads with MiXCR, giving one entry per CDR3 protein. The data hold 250,000 to 350,000 distinct CDR3 sequences, with over 20% observed a single time. This sample comprised PBMCs from blood, obtained less than 22 months after vaccination. The receptors were sampled from a man aged 45 to 70 who received an inactivated influenza vaccine.

This clonotype was observed a single time. This chain joins TRBV6-5 and TRBJ2-4, with unresolved D. Deletions cut 4 bases from V and 3 bases from J, with 13 bases between. The germline CDR1 and CDR2 sequences are MNHEY and SVGAGI. The CDR3 has 15 amino acids. The CDR3 DNA sequence: TGTGCCAGCAGTTGGACCCTAAGAGGCAAAAACATTCAGTACTTC. It yields the protein CASSWTLRGKNIQYF.

This clonotype was seen repeatedly, ten times or more. The chain uses TRBV7-9 and TRBJ2-7; no reliable D call. This CDR3 comprises 13 residues. Trimming removed 3 bases from V and 2 bases from J, with 8 bases in between. The germline V gene has CDR1 SEHNR and CDR2 FQNEAQ (reference sequence). CDR3 bases: TGTGCCAGCAGCTTGCACGGAACCTACGAGCAGTACTTC. Its translation: CASSLHGTYEQYF.

This clonotype was detected ten times or more. The chain links TRBV5-1 to TRBJ1-1, with D possibly TRBD1 on 5 matching bases. This CDR3 has 13 residues. V shed 1 base and J shed 4 bases, with 8 bases lying between them. Germline values: CDR1 SGHRS, CDR2 YFSETQ. The CDR3 here is CASSLQGVTEAFF. In nucleotides, the CDR3 is TGCGCCAGCAGCTTGCAGGGTGTCACTGAAGCTTTCTTT.

This clonotype was counted only a few times. V usage is TRBV28 and J usage is TRBJ1-2; tentative D call: TRBD1 (5 bases). Trimming stripped 3 bases from V and 4 bases from J, with 15 bases between. Germline loops: CDR1 MDHEN, CDR2 SYDVKM. This CDR3 region has 15 residues. This CDR3 reads CASSLGFGTVYGYTF. Here the CDR3 DNA reads TGTGCCAGCAGTTTGGGATTCGGGACGGTCTATGGCTACACCTTC.

J is TRBJ2-5 and V is TRBV5-8; weak D call: TRBD1 (6 bases). Between the trimmed V and J ends, which lost 0 bases and 3 bases, there was a span of 9 bases. The germline V gene encodes CDR1 SGHTS and CDR2 YDEGEE. The CDR3 contains 14 residues. CDR3 DNA sequence: TGTGCCAGCAGCTTGGGGACAGCTAAAGAGACCCAGTACTTC. It is translated as CASSLGTAKETQYF.

The chain couples TRBV11-2 to TRBJ2-2; D is possibly TRBD2 (6 bases). V lost 2 bases and J 4 bases, leaving 20 bases between the germline ends. The CDR3 contains 18 residues. Germline V gene data show CDR1 as SGHAT and CDR2 as FQNNGV. The CDR3 DNA reads TGTGCCAGCAGCTTATTTAGGTGGGAGGCCCGCTTCACCGGGGAGCTGTTTTTT. Translating gives CASSLFRWEARFTGELFF.

This clonotype was counted between two and nine times. In DNA, the CDR3 is TGCGCCAGCAGTCCGCTCGGGACAGGTTATTATGGCTACACCTTC. It specifies CASSPLGTGYYGYTF. The chain joins TRBV5-1 to TRBJ1-2; 8 bases fit TRBD1. With V trimmed by 5 bases and J by 5 bases, 11 bases remained unmatched. CDR1 SGHRS and CDR2 YFSETQ come from the germline V gene. This CDR3 has 15 amino acids.

This clonotype has a count of ten or more. The chain combines TRBV7-2 with TRBJ1-2; D ambiguous. The CDR3 extends over 12 amino acids. Trimming left V 5 bases short and J 4 bases short, with 8 bases between. CDR1 is SGHTA, CDR2 FQGNSA, per germline. The CDR3 nucleotides read TGTGCCAGCAGCCCAGACCGCTATGGCTACACCTTC. Translating gives CASSPDRYGYTF. The full variable domain, its missing parts supplied by reference TRBV7-2 and TRBJ1-2, is GAGVSQSPSNKVTEKGKDVELRCDPISGHTALYWYRQSLGQGLEFLIYFQGNSAPDKSGLPSDRFSAERTGGSVSTLTIQRTQQEDSAVYLCASSPDRYGYTFGSGTRLTVV.

The chain employs TRBV12-3 or TRBV12-4 and TRBJ2-7; 13 nucleotides align to TRBD2. This CDR3 is 15 amino acids long. The trim removed 3 bases at V and 2 bases at J, leaving 1 base unmatched. Here the CDR3 reads CASSFTSGGAYEQYF. The CDR3, as DNA: TGTGCCAGCAGTTTTACTAGCGGGGGGGCCTACGAGCAGTACTTC.

The chain employs TRBV20-1 and TRBJ2-7, with 7 nucleotides matching TRBD1. Germline CDR1 reads DFQATT; CDR2 reads SNEGSKA (reference sequence). The V and J ends lost 5 bases and 6 bases, in that order; junction bases with no gene match: 16. CDR3 length equals 15 residues. CDR3 residues: CSAVTGTANFREQYF. CDR3 nucleotides: TGCAGTGCTGTTACCGGGACAGCTAATTTCCGCGAGCAGTACTTC.

There are a few counts of this clonotype. The gene calls are TRBV9 and TRBJ1-2; D unresolved. CDR3 size: 13 residues. Trimming removed 0 bases at V and 5 bases at J, with 8 bases between. Germline CDR1 is SGDLS and CDR2 is YYNGEE. The CDR3 loop is CASSVDRVYGYTF. DNA for the CDR3: TGTGCCAGCAGCGTAGATCGGGTTTATGGCTACACCTTC.